Presented here are 22 T cell receptor beta chains from one specimen sequenced in a study of early T cells in non-severe SARS-CoV-2 infection. Each CDR3 protein gets one entry after TCRdb re-called the 5' RACE reads with MiXCR. The data show about 59,000 distinct CDR3 sequences, roughly 12% seen once. Specimen: whole blood. The receptor set was obtained from an adult who was a healthcare worker with PCR-confirmed SARS-CoV-2 infection or an uninfected control (not recorded which).

This clonotype was counted ten times or more. This chain joins TRBV4-1 and TRBJ1-6, with 7 bases that match TRBD1. Trimming took 0 bases from V and 5 from J; bases not matched to a gene: 7. CDR3 size: 17 residues. The germline V gene encodes CDR1 MGHRA and CDR2 YSYEKL. Here the CDR3 DNA reads TGCGCCAGCAGCCAAGATCGAGGGGGCGTTAATAATTCACCCCTCCACTTT. Translating gives CASSQDRGGVNNSPLHF.

This chain uses TRBV6-6 with TRBJ1-1; 7 bases match TRBD1. Germline V lookup: CDR1 MNHNY, CDR2 SVGAGI (reference sequence). With V trimmed by 7 bases and J by 11 bases, 7 bases remained unmatched. The length of the CDR3 is 11 residues. CDR3 in amino acids: CASTLQGGAFF. The CDR3 DNA is TGTGCCAGCACCCTGCAGGGGGGGGCTTTCTTT.

This clonotype has just a few counts. The chain couples TRBV5-5 to TRBJ2-2, with 9 bases lining up with TRBD1. CDR3 length equals 16 residues. Germline CDR1 is SGHKS and CDR2 is YYEKEE (reference sequence). V dropped 1 base and J dropped 4; count of bases not matched to a gene: 5. Here the CDR3 DNA reads TGTGCCAGCAGCTTGACAGGGGGCGCCCGCACCGGGGAGCTGTTTTTT. Its translation is CASSLTGGARTGELFF.

This clonotype was observed at least ten times. The chain employs TRBV20-1 and TRBJ2-2, with D maybe TRBD1 (6 bases). The V end was cut by 3 bases, the J end by 5 bases, with 13 bases between. Germline V gene lookup returns CDR1 DFQATT and CDR2 SNEGSKA (reference sequence). The CDR3 sequence is 14 residues long. The CDR3, as DNA: TGCAGTGCTAGTCCGGGACAACCGACCGGGGAGCTGTTTTTT. Amino acids: CSASPGQPTGELFF.

This rearrangement joins TRBV12-3 or TRBV12-4 to TRBJ1-5, with TRBD1 matching 9 bases. The J segment lost 6 bases and the V segment lost 5 bases, leaving 8 bases of the junction unmatched. The CDR3 length is 15 residues. DNA for the CDR3: TGTGCCAGCAGTCCACAGGGGGCTATTGGTCAGCCCCAGCATTTT. Encoded protein: CASSPQGAIGQPQHF.

The chain combines TRBV4-1 with TRBJ2-5; 12 bases align to TRBD2. Germline V gives CDR1 MGHRA, CDR2 YSYEKL. Trimming cost V 5 bases and J 2 bases; bases outside gene matches: 6. This CDR3 has 16 amino acids. DNA of the CDR3: TGCGCCAGCAGCGGAACTAGCGGGGGGATACAAGAGACCCAGTACTTC. As protein: CASSGTSGGIQETQYF.

This clonotype was detected only a few times. The chain couples TRBV5-1 to TRBJ2-3; D not certain. Germline CDR1 reads SGHRS; CDR2 reads YFSETQ. Trimming took 0 bases from V and 2 from J, leaving 7 bases between them. This CDR3 is built from 14 residues. CDR3 sequence: CASSLAGPTDTQYF. The CDR3 DNA follows: TGCGCCAGCAGCTTGGCAGGTCCCACAGATACGCAGTATTTT.

This clonotype was detected only a few times. This sequence joins TRBV14 and TRBJ2-7; TRBD2 might be the D (5 bases). Trimming stripped 2 bases from V and 6 bases from J, with 11 bases between. The germline CDR1 and CDR2 sequences are SGHDN and FVKESK. The length of the CDR3 is 13 residues. The CDR3 reads CASSQLFRGEQYF. The CDR3 DNA is TGTGCCAGCAGCCAACTCTTCCGGGGCGAGCAGTACTTC.

The chain combines TRBV6-5 with TRBJ1-6, with D tentatively TRBD1 (6 bases). V lost 6 bases and J 7 bases, leaving 16 bases between the germline ends. The CDR3 is 15 residues long. Germline V lookup: CDR1 MNHEY, CDR2 SVGAGI. The CDR3 DNA sequence: TGTGCCAGCAGCCCAGGGGCCCCGCAGAATTCACCCCTCCACTTT. Its protein product is CASSPGAPQNSPLHF.

This clonotype was counted only a few times. V usage is TRBV15 and J usage is TRBJ2-5, with D maybe TRBD2 (6 bases). The germline V and J ends were trimmed by 7 bases and 5 bases, with 14 bases remaining between them. The CDR3 runs to 13 residues. Germline CDR1 is LNHNV and CDR2 is YYDKDF (reference sequence). The CDR3 loop reads CATTARGGETQYF. DNA for the CDR3: TGTGCCACCACCGCGCGGGGCGGGGAGACCCAGTACTTC.

This chain joins TRBV7-9 and TRBJ2-7; 7 bases agree with TRBD2. The CDR3 length is 15 residues. Per the germline V gene, CDR1 is SEHNR and CDR2 is FQNEAQ (reference sequence). Trimming removed 5 bases from V and 6 bases from J; junction bases left unmatched: 13. CDR3 residues: CASSKGGAGHVEQYF. The CDR3 DNA reads as TGTGCCAGCAGCAAGGGAGGGGCCGGACATGTCGAGCAGTACTTC.

This clonotype was seen at least ten times. CDR3 residues: CSATRGHEQYF. The CDR3 bases are TGCAGCGCAACCAGGGGACACGAGCAGTACTTC. The V call is TRBV29-1, the J call TRBJ2-7; possibly TRBD1 for D (6 bases). V lost 7 bases to trimming and J lost 5 bases, with 12 bases between them. The CDR3 has 11 amino acids. The germline V gene has CDR1 SQVTM and CDR2 ANQGSEA.

The sample holds a few counts of this clonotype. This rearrangement joins TRBV5-8 to TRBJ1-3; no definite D call. CDR3 size: 16 residues. Germline V CDR1 and CDR2: SGHTS, YDEGEE. Trimming removed 4 bases at V and 1 base at J, with 15 bases between. The CDR3: CASSVLRLSSGNTIYF. The CDR3 DNA sequence: TGTGCCAGCAGCGTGTTAAGGTTATCTTCTGGAAACACCATATATTTT.

The table lists this clonotype with a few counts. The CDR3, as DNA: TGTGCCAGCAGTGAAGCGCCCGGGGGCTCGGGTCAGCCCCAGCATTTT. Amino acids: CASSEAPGGSGQPQHF. This chain links TRBV6-1 with TRBJ1-5; a possible D gene is TRBD1 (6 bases). Germline CDR1 is MNHNS and CDR2 is SASEGT. The V end lost 0 bases, the J end lost 6 bases, and 15 bases lay between the germline ends. This CDR3 is 16 amino acids long.

This clonotype has more than one count but fewer than ten. V gene TRBV7-9 combines with J gene TRBJ2-7, with D possibly TRBD1 on 5 matching bases. CDR1 is SEHNR and CDR2 is FQNEAQ in the germline V gene (reference sequence). Trimming shortened V by 11 bases and J by 5 bases, and 13 bases separated the two germline ends. CDR3 length: 11 amino acids. CDR3 coding DNA: TGTGCCGCAGGGTATGTTCACGAGCAGTACTTC. Translation gives CAAGYVHEQYF.

In this sample, this clonotype turned up many times. This chain uses TRBV7-3 with TRBJ1-4, with a possible D match to TRBD1 (6 bases). The CDR3 is made up of 18 amino acids. CDR1 is SGHTA and CDR2 is FQGTGA in the germline V gene. The germline V and J ends were trimmed by 4 bases and 5 bases, with 23 bases remaining between them. The CDR3 nucleotides read TGTGCCAGCAGCTCGCGGTTCCCGGAGAGGACAGAGAATGAAAAACTGTTTTTT. This gives the protein CASSSRFPERTENEKLFF.

This sequence joins TRBV10-1 and TRBJ2-3, with 8 bases identical to TRBD2. Germline V CDR1 and CDR2: WNHNN, SYGVQD (reference sequence). With V trimmed by 4 bases and J by 2 bases, 5 bases remained unmatched. The CDR3 has 15 amino acids. In nucleotides, the CDR3 is TGCGCCAGCAGTGGAACGGGGGGGTCCACAGATACGCAGTATTTT. Protein: CASSGTGGSTDTQYF.

This clonotype was counted many times. The V and J genes are TRBV27 and TRBJ2-4, with D tentatively TRBD1 or TRBD2 (5 bases each). V was pared by 4 bases and J by 1 base, with 5 bases between. This CDR3 is 13 amino acids long. Germline loops: CDR1 MNHEY, CDR2 SMNVEV (reference sequence). CDR3 protein: CASSWGAKNIQYF. CDR3 coding DNA: TGTGCCAGCAGTTGGGGGGCCAAAAACATTCAGTACTTC.

The table lists this clonotype with many counts. J is TRBJ2-3 and V is TRBV28; 11 bases map to TRBD2. V was pared by 4 bases and J by 6 bases, with 6 bases of the junction left unmatched. This CDR3 comprises 15 residues. CDR1 MDHEN and CDR2 SYDVKM come from the germline V gene. This CDR3 reads CASSSLAGGADTQYF. CDR3 nucleotides: TGTGCCAGCAGTTCCTTAGCGGGGGGGGCGGATACGCAGTATTTT.

This clonotype came up many times. This chain links TRBV7-9 with TRBJ2-5; 9 positions match TRBD1. Germline CDR1 SEHNR, CDR2 FQNEAQ (reference sequence). Trimming took 5 bases from V and 1 from J; bases not matched to a gene: 5. This CDR3 is built from 15 residues. CDR3 protein: CASSLGQGLQETQYF. The CDR3 bases are TGTGCCAGCAGCCTGGGACAGGGCCTCCAAGAGACCCAGTACTTC.

This clonotype was recorded many times. The chain recombines TRBV27 with TRBJ2-7; D may be TRBD1 or TRBD2 (5 bases each). In germline, CDR1 is MNHEY, CDR2 SMNVEV (reference sequence). The CDR3 runs 16 residues. Trimming shortened V by 0 bases and J by 3 bases, and 15 bases separated the two germline ends. CDR3 nucleotide sequence: TGTGCCAGCAGTTTATCGGGATGGGGACGATACTACGAGCAGTACTTC. This sequence encodes CASSLSGWGRYYEQYF.

This clonotype was seen a handful of times. The chain joins TRBV7-3 to TRBJ1-1; 11 bases are a match to TRBD1. Germline-derived CDR1 and CDR2 are SGHTA and FQGTGA. J gave up 5 bases and V 6 bases, and 2 bases lay outside the gene matches. The CDR3 totals 13 residues. The CDR3 loop reads CASRGQGETEAFF. CDR3 DNA sequence: TGTGCCAGCAGGGGACAGGGGGAAACTGAAGCTTTCTTT.